The 18 T cell receptor beta chains below all came from one sample that was sequenced in a study of cytomegalovirus exposure and HLA in healthy donors. PCR involved 60 Vbeta and 13 Jbeta primers. Profiled with immunoSEQ multiplex PCR; TCRdb holds only in-frame clones, not every one. Of some 140,000 clones in the sample, roughly 78% were seen once. The specimen was PBMCs. These receptor sequences come from a man aged 40-49 years in good health and CMV-seropositive.

This clone was counted between two and nine times. The chain links TRBV4-1 to TRBJ1-5; a possible D gene is TRBD1 (5 bases). The CDR3 covers 16 residues. The V gene's germline CDR1 is MGHRA and CDR2 YSYEKL. V lost 0 bases and J 1 base, leaving 10 bases between the germline ends. The CDR3 DNA sequence: TGCGCCAGCAGCCAAGATTTACACAGGAGCAATCAGCCCCAGCATTTT. Translation: CASSQDLHRSNQPQHF.

The rearrangement joins TRBV25-1 to TRBJ2-1; 8 nucleotides align to TRBD2. There are 16 residues in the CDR3. Losses at the gene ends were 3 bases for V and 2 bases for J; bases not matched to a gene: 6. Germline CDR1 MGHDK, CDR2 SYGVNS. The CDR3 is CASSDLSGGTYNEQFF. DNA for the CDR3: TGTGCCAGCAGTGACCTAAGCGGGGGTACCTACAATGAGCAGTTCTTC.

The J gene is TRBJ1-2, the V gene TRBV5-4; TRBD1 matches 9 bases. CDR1 SGHNT and CDR2 YYREEE come from the germline V gene (reference sequence). There are 14 residues in the CDR3. V was clipped by 0 bases and J by 5 bases; unmatched bases: 2. For the CDR3, the DNA is TGTGCCAGCAGCTTGGGACAGGGGGTTTATGGCTACACCTTC. Translating gives CASSLGQGVYGYTF. Looking up the rest from reference TRBV5-4 and TRBJ1-2 gives the full variable domain: ETGVTQSPTHLIKTRGQQVTLRCSSQSGHNTVSWYQQALGQGPQFIFQYYREEENGRGNFPPRFSGLQFPNYSSELNVNALELDDSALYLCASSLGQGVYGYTFGSGTRLTVV.

The J gene is TRBJ2-1, the V gene TRBV6-6; TRBD2 matches at 13 bases. The length of the CDR3 is 15 residues. V lost 6 bases to trimming and J lost 7 bases; unmatched junction nucleotides: 6. CDR1 is MNHNY and CDR2 is SVGAGI in the germline V gene (reference sequence). Written as DNA, the CDR3 is TGTGCCAGCAGCTGGGGACTAGCGGGAAGGAATGAGCAGTTCTTC. It translates to CASSWGLAGRNEQFF.

About this clone: The junction does not match germline at one end; this may be a read error. The CDR3 DNA reads TGTGCCAGCACTTACCAGGGCCGGCGGACTGAAGCTTTCTTT. This gives the protein CASTYQGRRTEAFF. This chain uses TRBV6-6 with TRBJ1-1; a possible D gene is TRBD1 (5 bases). CDR1 is MNHNY and CDR2 is SVGAGI in the germline V gene (reference sequence). The CDR3 loop spans 14 amino acids.

This clone was seen only once. The chain recombines TRBV11-2 with TRBJ2-7, with 10 bases that match TRBD2. V gave up 2 bases and J gave up 2 bases; unmatched junction bases: 3. Germline V gene lookup returns CDR1 SGHAT and CDR2 FQNNGV. The CDR3 has 15 amino acids. The chain's CDR3 is CASSLQAGGPYEQYF. The CDR3 DNA follows: TGTGCCAGCAGCTTACAAGCGGGAGGGCCCTACGAGCAGTACTTC.

The chain uses TRBV27 and TRBJ2-7, with D possibly matching TRBD2 (6 bases). The V end was cut by 5 bases, the J end by 4 bases, with 18 bases between. Per the germline V gene, CDR1 is MNHEY and CDR2 is SMNVEV (reference sequence). The CDR3 is 15 residues long. The DNA of the CDR3 is TGTGCCAGCAGTCGCCGGGGGTCTCCTTTATACGAGCAGTACTTC. Its translation: CASSRRGSPLYEQYF.

This clone was observed once. The gene calls are TRBV2 and TRBJ2-7; TRBD2 matches at 8 bases. The CDR3 is 14 amino acids. J gave up 4 bases and V 9 bases, and 11 bases lay outside the gene matches. Looked up from germline, CDR1 is SNHLY and CDR2 is FYNNEI. This CDR3 is CASTRWTSIYEQYF. As DNA, the CDR3 is TGTGCCAGTACCCGATGGACTAGCATTTACGAGCAGTACTTC.

The J gene is TRBJ2-1, the V gene TRBV5-4; 15 bases match TRBD2. This CDR3 is 16 amino acids long. After removal of 3 bases from V and 10 bases from J, the junction contained 8 bases not matched to a gene. Germline V gene data show CDR1 as SGHNT and CDR2 as YYREEE (reference sequence). The CDR3 spells CASSSGLAGGPGEQFF. CDR3 coding DNA: TGTGCCAGCAGCTCCGGACTAGCGGGAGGGCCCGGAGAGCAGTTCTTC. Supplemented by reference TRBV5-4 and TRBJ2-1, the full variable domain reads ETGVTQSPTHLIKTRGQQVTLRCSSQSGHNTVSWYQQALGQGPQFIFQYYREEENGRGNFPPRFSGLQFPNYSSELNVNALELDDSALYLCASSSGLAGGPGEQFFGPGTRLTVL.

The V call is TRBV5-6, the J call TRBJ2-3; 9 bases align to TRBD2. Germline V gives CDR1 SGHDT, CDR2 YYEEEE. CDR3 length: 16 residues. J was trimmed by 5 bases and V by 3 bases; bases with no gene match: 10. The CDR3 sequence is CASSSLSGRKGDTQYF. CDR3 DNA: TGTGCCAGCAGCTCCCTGAGCGGGAGGAAGGGAGATACGCAGTATTTT.

The gene calls are TRBV11-3 and TRBJ2-3, with D possibly TRBD2 on 6 matching bases. Germline-derived CDR1 and CDR2 are SGHNT and YENEEA. The germline V and J ends were trimmed by 5 bases and 0 bases, with 12 bases remaining between them. This CDR3 is built from 15 residues. CDR3 region: CASSTHSGSTDTQYF. The CDR3 nucleotides read TGTGCCAGCAGCACCCATAGCGGAAGCACAGATACGCAGTATTTT.

The chain recombines TRBV7-2 with TRBJ2-1; D not certain. This CDR3 is built from 16 residues. Germline CDR1 is SGHTA and CDR2 is FQGNSA. Trimming left V 5 bases short and J 2 bases short, with 16 bases between. The CDR3 nucleotides are TGTGCCAGCAGCCCCCGGGTACACTTTACCTACAATGAGCAGTTCTTC. It yields the protein CASSPRVHFTYNEQFF.

V and J are TRBV7-2 and TRBJ1-2, with a possible D match to TRBD1 (5 bases). Trimming left V 1 base short and J 4 bases short, with 7 bases between. The CDR3 has 13 residues. CDR1 and CDR2 from the germline V gene are SGHTA and FQGNSA. The CDR3 loop reads CASSLVGGYGYTF. CDR3 nucleotides: TGTGCCAGCAGCTTAGTCGGGGGCTATGGCTACACCTTC.

This sequence joins TRBV6-1 and TRBJ1-6; no clear D. Deletions cut 1 base from V and 14 bases from J, with 15 bases between. Germline assignment: CDR1 MNHNS and CDR2 SASEGT. There are 14 residues in the CDR3. The CDR3 DNA follows: TGTGCCAGCAGTGAAGAGAGATCCGGGTCGGCCCTCCACTTT. It encodes CASSEERSGSALHF.

The chain combines TRBV7-9 with TRBJ2-1, with 9 bases matching TRBD2. The V gene end was trimmed by 2 bases and the J gene end by 4 bases; junction bases not matched to a gene: 3. Germline lookup yields CDR1 SEHNR and CDR2 FQNEAQ (reference sequence). This CDR3 region has 15 residues. The CDR3, as DNA: TGTGCCAGCAGCTTAATCGCGGGAGGGTACAATGAGCAGTTCTTC. Translated, it gives CASSLIAGGYNEQFF.

V usage is TRBV5-1 and J usage is TRBJ1-2; 7 positions match TRBD1. CDR1 and CDR2 (germline): SGHRS, YFSETQ. After removal of 5 bases from V and 2 bases from J, the junction contained 9 bases not matched to a gene. The length of the CDR3 is 15 residues. The chain's CDR3 is CASSSAETGNYGYTF. The CDR3 DNA reads TGCGCCAGCAGTTCCGCGGAGACAGGGAACTATGGCTACACCTTC.

V and J are TRBV6-5 and TRBJ1-3; 8 bases fit TRBD1. This CDR3 spans 13 amino acids. V shed 7 bases and J 9 bases; nucleotides not matched to a gene: 8. Germline-derived CDR1 and CDR2 are MNHEY and SVGAGI. The CDR3 bases are TGTGCCAGCACAGACAGGGGCGCCGGCACCATATATTTT. Encoded protein: CASTDRGAGTIYF.

The chain recombines TRBV5-4 with TRBJ1-5, with D maybe TRBD1 (6 bases). The CDR3 extends over 15 amino acids. CDR1 and CDR2 (germline): SGHNT, YYREEE (reference sequence). V was cut by 0 bases and J by 2 bases, with 9 bases left in between. DNA for the CDR3: TGTGCCAGCAGCTTGGGAGGGGGACGCAATCAGCCCCAGCATTTT. As protein: CASSLGGGRNQPQHF.